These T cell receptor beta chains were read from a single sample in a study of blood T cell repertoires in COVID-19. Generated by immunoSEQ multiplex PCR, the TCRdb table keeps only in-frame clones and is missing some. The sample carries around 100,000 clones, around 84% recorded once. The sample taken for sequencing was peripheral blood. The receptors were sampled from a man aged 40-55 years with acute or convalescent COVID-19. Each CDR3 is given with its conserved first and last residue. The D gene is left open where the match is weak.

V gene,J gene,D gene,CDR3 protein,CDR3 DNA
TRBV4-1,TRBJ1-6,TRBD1,CASSQGLGQVGSPLHF,TGCGCCAGCAGCCAAGGACTTGGACAGGTGGGCTCACCCCTCCACTTT
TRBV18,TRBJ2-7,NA,CASSPDRYEQYF,TGTGCCAGCTCACCTGACAGGTACGAGCAGTACTTC
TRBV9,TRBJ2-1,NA,CASSPLGGSYNEQFF,TGTGCCAGCAGCCCCCTGGGGGGCTCCTACAATGAGCAGTTCTTC
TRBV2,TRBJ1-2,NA,CARLDSGGYTF,TGTGCCAGGCTGGATTCGGGGGGCTACACCTTC
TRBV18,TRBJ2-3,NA,CASSPPGPDTQYF,TGTGCCAGCTCACCACCGGGGCCCGATACGCAGTATTTT
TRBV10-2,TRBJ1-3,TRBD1,CASSRQGAAPAGNTIYF,TGCGCCAGCAGTCGACAGGGGGCTGCTCCTGCTGGAAACACCATATATTTT
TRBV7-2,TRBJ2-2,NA,CASSSRAGLTGELFF,TGTGCCAGCAGCTCTAGGGCAGGGCTCACCGGGGAGCTGTTTTTT
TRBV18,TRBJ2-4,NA,CASSPPPKGPDPKNIQYF,TGTGCCAGCTCACCACCCCCTAAGGGGCCAGACCCCAAAAACATTCAGTACTTC
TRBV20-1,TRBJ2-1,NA,CSSYTHTEQFF,TGCAGTTCTTACACCCACACTGAGCAGTTCTTC
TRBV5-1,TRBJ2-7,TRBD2,CASSWTSGGMDEQYF,TGCGCCAGCAGCTGGACTAGCGGGGGGATGGACGAGCAGTACTTC